The T cell receptor beta chain under discussion was sequenced for a study of blood T cell repertoires in COVID-19. Study overall: Collection of acute and convalescent COVID-19 samples took place in the United States, Italy and Spain.

Authors' processing steps: It was from reference gene primer amplification that nucleated cell counts were estimated. Profiling relied on immunoSEQ multiplex PCR, and the TCRdb table lists in-frame clones only, not all of them. V and J calls plus clone size are reproduced from that table; the DNA served to infer D and trimming. The data show 320,000 or so clones, over 80% seen once. This receptor was taken from a man younger than 45 who had recovered from COVID-19. The sequenced sample was PBMCs or T cells enriched from blood (not recorded which).

In DNA form, the CDR3 reads TGTGCCAGCAGCTTGCTAACGGGGGAGAGTTCGGAGCAGTACTTC. This sequence encodes CASSLLTGESSEQYF. The chain is built from TRBV5-6 and TRBJ2-7; maybe TRBD2 (6 bases). Per germline, CDR1 SGHDT and CDR2 YYEEEE. This CDR3 spans 15 amino acids. V lost 1 base and J 7 bases, leaving 18 bases between the germline ends.